Reported below is one TCR beta chain. Original analysis: Reference gene primer amplification yielded estimated nucleated cell counts. The data were produced by immunoSEQ multiplex PCR, yet TCRdb's version contains in-frame clones alone and is incomplete. V, J and clone size are taken as reported in that table, and D and trimming were inferred from the DNA itself. The sample lists about 220,000 clones, 70% to 85% seen once, with approximately 2% in the top ten. These data come from a study of blood T cell repertoires in COVID-19. Study-wide context: The analysed material was cDNA or gDNA that came from T cells, B-cell-depleted T cells, or PBMCs.

This CDR3 is built from 12 residues. V lost 7 bases and J lost 1, with 10 bases in between. From germline, CDR1 is SQVTM and CDR2 ANQGSEA. The rearrangement uses TRBV29-1 and TRBJ1-1, with unresolved D. Sequencing was done on a sample of peripheral blood. The clonotype originates from a man aged 40-55 years who had recovered from COVID-19. The CDR3 sequence: CSDAGKNTEAFF. The CDR3 coding sequence is TGCAGCGATGCCGGGAAGAACACTGAAGCTTTCTTT.